This TCR beta chain was captured by sequencing in a study of blood T cells in healthy people across ages. Study-wide results and limits: Among long-lived donors, naive CD4+ cells were more numerous and diversity higher than in aged donors.

Germline V CDR1 and CDR2: DFQATT, SNEGSKA (reference sequence). Trimming removed 1 base from V and 7 bases from J, with 11 bases in between. The CDR3 covers 13 residues. Primed by a sample-barcoded 5' primer and a J-beta primer mix, a second PCR proceeded for about 7 to 11 cycles. From the 5' RACE reads, TCRdb called clonotypes with MiXCR, one entry per CDR3 protein. The sample contains more than 800,000 distinct CDR3 sequences, about 28% of which appear only once. This clonotype appeared many times. Its matching antigen is unknown. This receptor was obtained from an elderly woman in good health. The material sequenced was blood. The V call is TRBV20-1, the J call TRBJ2-1; D is unclear. The CDR3, as DNA: TGCAGTGCTAGAGGCGGCTCTGGGAATGAGCAGTTCTTC. This sequence encodes CSARGGSGNEQFF.